Sequencing of this T cell receptor (beta chain) was carried out in a study of T-cell memory formation after mild COVID-19. Study-level findings and limits: Contracting CD8+ clones were enriched in EMRA, CD4+ mainly in CM and EM. Contracting clones from day 15 to 85 showed balanced CD4/CD8; later expanders favored CD4+.

Comments on this clonotype: Its antigen is not identified.

CDR3 length equals 14 residues. Germline V gene lookup returns CDR1 SGHDT and CDR2 YYEEEE. V lost 1 base, J lost 3 bases, and 10 bases lay in between. Employing constant-segment primers, 5'RACE generated TCR alpha and TCR beta cDNA libraries bearing sample barcodes and UMIs. Using its own MiXCR run on the 5' RACE reads, TCRdb lists one record per CDR3 protein. The data show hundreds of thousands of distinct CDR3 sequences, around 30% seen once. The V call is TRBV5-6, the J call TRBJ1-2, with D maybe TRBD1 (6 bases). The source of this sequence is an adult woman who had mild COVID-19 (a few samples of this study predate the infection). Cell type and time point are not known. Sample: PBMCs or a T cell subset sorted from them (not recorded which). Here the CDR3 reads CASSLQGRYYGYTF. CDR3 nucleotide sequence: TGTGCCAGCAGCTTGCAGGGGCGTTACTATGGCTACACCTTC.